This TCR beta chain was recorded in a study of Ad26.COV2.S vaccination and SARS-CoV-2 variants (dated by TCRdb to the early 2020s). Some background on the complete study: Vaccine-arm donors came from COV1001, a multicentre, randomized, double-blind, placebo-controlled phase I-IIa trial of Ad26.COV2.S in healthy adults. Ad26.COV2.S was administered intramuscularly at 5 x 10^10 or 1 x 10^11 viral particles, either as a single shot or as two shots given 56 days apart. TCRbeta repertoire sequencing was used to assess the specificity and breadth of SARS-CoV-2-reactive T cell receptors after Ad26.COV2.S vaccination. The TCR-sequenced set comprised around 30 samples: about 19 Ad26.COV2.S vaccine recipients, 5 placebo recipients and 8 SARS-CoV-2 convalescent individuals. Trial participants were randomized into five groups of five, in which low-dose or high-dose Ad26.COV2.S was given once or twice, or placebo was given on both occasions. Investigators remained blinded to trial group allocation during experiments and outcome assessment. The full study reports these points: After vaccination, spike-specific CD8+ and CD4+ T cell responses were reported to show substantial breadth. The authors noted that total T cell responses may have been underestimated by the TCR breadth and depth analyses. Non-spike TCR breadth was comparable between vaccine and placebo recipients, consistent with the vaccine containing only spike. Ad26.COV2.S recipients had higher spike-specific TCR breadth than placebo recipients (P = 0.0014). The study was not powered to compare responses between vaccine doses or regimens.

The immunoSEQ Assay was the method used to sequence TCRbeta CDR3 regions. After extraction, genomic DNA underwent amplification by bias-controlled multiplex PCR, followed by high-throughput sequencing. Per the source publication's procedure: To quantify the absolute abundance of each unique TCRbeta CDR3 region, sequences were collapsed and filtered. T cell fraction was estimated by normalizing TCRbeta template counts to usable DNA, with usable DNA measured through amplification of reference genes found in all nucleated cells. Repertoire TCRs were annotated as SARS-CoV-2-specific when V gene, CDR3 amino acid sequence and J gene were exactly matched to a known reactive TCR set. The reference SARS-CoV-2 TCR set was obtained from MIRA and was filtered for enrichment in COVID-19-positive ImmuneCODE repertoires, whereby public or cross-reactive TCRs were removed. Drawing on the MIRA antigens, annotated TCRs were analysed further at the level of specific ORF or position within ORF. Breadth was defined as annotated unique rearrangements over total unique productive rearrangements; depth was the summed frequency of those rearrangements. Two-sided Wilcoxon rank-sum tests were applied when comparing TCR breadth between groups. The immuneACCESS repertoire file appears here via TCRdb, limited to in-frame rearrangements. These files lack a portion of the clones; in checked studies, under half of the deficit traces to unresolved V genes, and the cause of the others is not known. Clone size and the V and J calls come from that table; the DNA yielded D and trimming. The sample table holds more than 400,000 clones, of which roughly 87% were seen once. The ten largest clones represent about 4.5% of the sample.

The treatment or condition label of this sample denotes: roughly 20 received Ad26.COV2.S at low or high dose, single or two shots; about 5 received placebo; per-sample allocation not given. For vaccine and placebo recipients, the sequenced repertoires came from samples collected on day 63 after the first injection. Cohort 1b enrolled roughly 25 adults aged 18-55 years at a single site in Boston, USA, between 29 July and 7 August 2020. Ad26.COV2.S was a replication-incompetent adenovirus type 26 vector that expressed a prefusion-stabilized SARS-CoV-2 spike protein derived from the original Wuhan strain. Compared with germline, V lacks 0 bases and J lacks 0 bases; bases without a gene match: 3. The CDR3, cysteine through phenylalanine, is 16 amino acids long. Of all the DNA, just the CDR3 is kept, 48 bases in frame from base 1. CDR1 and CDR2 are read off the germline V gene as SGHDN and FVKESK. A note on this clone: This clone's antigen is unknown. Base qualities are not recorded, but no much larger clone differs from it by a single base.

Material: peripheral blood, obtained in a trial of Ad26.COV2.S vaccine versus placebo. The TCR comes from a person between 18 and 65 years old who received the Ad26.COV2.S COVID-19 vaccine or a placebo. Rearrangement joined TRBV14 to TRBJ1-2; TRBD1 agrees with 8 junctional bases. The nucleotide sequence reads as follows: TGTGCCAGCAGCCAAGATTCGACAGGGGCTAACTATGGCTACACCTTC. The translation is CASSQDSTGANYGYTF.